A single sample gave rise to the 15 T cell receptor beta chains below, sequenced in a study of glioma-infiltrating T cells (dated by TCRdb to the mid-2010s). Instrument on record: Illumina MiSeq. The iRepertoire nested amplicon-rescue multiplex PCR (arm-PCR) platform was used to amplify TCR alpha and beta CDR3 regions from RNA. Clones were called with MiXCR by TCRdb after fastp trimmed the public reads at Q25, and only in-frame beta chains were retained. Rows matching on CDR3 protein sequence are summarized as one entry with the most common DNA and genes. In this sample the table shows around 93,000 distinct CDR3 sequences, around 42% of which occur a single time. The leading ten clones occupy around two fifths of the sample. Specimen: glioma tissue, nonneoplastic brain tissue, or PBMCs (not recorded which). These receptor sequences come from a human donor with low-grade glioma or glioblastoma, undergoing nonglioma brain surgery, or in good health (not recorded which).

This clonotype has a count of ten or more. This chain joins TRBV2 and TRBJ2-7; 7 bases are shared with TRBD2. This CDR3 spans 13 amino acids. V was clipped by 6 bases and J by 0 bases; unmatched bases: 2. Germline V gene lookup returns CDR1 SNHLY and CDR2 FYNNEI. The DNA for the CDR3 is TGTGCCAGCAGGGGAGGGATCTCCTACGAGCAGTACTTC. Encoded protein: CASRGGISYEQYF.

This clonotype was detected ten times or more. This chain uses TRBV19 with TRBJ2-2; the D gene is possibly TRBD2 (7 bases). This CDR3 has 16 amino acids. CDR1 and CDR2 from the germline V gene are LNHDA and SQIVND (reference sequence). V was shortened by 5 bases and J by 5 bases, with 18 bases between the two germline ends. The CDR3 DNA is TGTGCCAGTAGTCCCTTACTCAGGGGAGGGACCGGGGAGCTGTTTTTT. Amino acids: CASSPLLRGGTGELFF.

The chain recombines TRBV5-1 with TRBJ2-7; D gene uncertain. This CDR3 comprises 13 residues. Germline V CDR1 and CDR2: SGHRS, YFSETQ. V lost 8 bases and J lost 2, with 14 bases in between. CDR3: CARNIGPTYEQYF. In DNA, the CDR3 is TGCGCCAGAAACATCGGGCCGACCTACGAGCAGTACTTC.

The J gene is TRBJ1-2, the V gene TRBV28; tentatively, D is TRBD1 (5 bases). The CDR3 spans 14 residues. The V end lost 6 bases, the J end lost 9 bases, and 20 bases lay between the germline ends. CDR1 is MDHEN and CDR2 is SYDVKM in the germline V gene. The CDR3 reads CASSSSGTGGCYTF. The CDR3 region has the DNA TGTGCCAGCAGCTCCTCCGGGACGGGAGGATGCTACACCTTC.

The chain joins TRBV27 to TRBJ1-5; D gene unclear. Germline CDR1 reads MNHEY; CDR2 reads SMNVEV (reference sequence). The length of the CDR3 is 15 residues. Trimming removed 10 bases at V and 4 bases at J, with 20 bases between. CDR3 region: CATNPRHRRNQPQHF. CDR3 in DNA: TGTGCCACCAACCCACGTCATCGAAGAAATCAGCCCCAGCATTTT.

This clonotype was recorded only once. A much larger clonotype is one base distant, so this may be a read error. V gene TRBV7-2 combines with J gene TRBJ2-7, with D maybe TRBD2 (5 bases). CDR3 length: 11 residues. Trimming took off 5 bases at V and 6 bases at J, with 8 bases between the two ends. Germline V gene sequence: CDR1 SGHTA, CDR2 FQGNSA. The CDR3 DNA reads TGTGCCAGCAGCCGGGAAAGCGAGCAGTACTTC. Its translation: CASSRESEQYF.

A word on this clonotype: A much more abundant neighbour one base away suggests this may be a read error. A read error is likely, as this CDR3 ends without the conserved phenylalanine or tryptophan. The chain joins TRBV3-1 to TRBJ2-2, with TRBD2 matching 11 bases. V gave up 7 bases and J gave up 8 bases; unmatched junction bases: 6. Germline CDR1 reads LGHDT; CDR2 reads YNNKEL (reference sequence). This CDR3 comprises 14 residues. Here the CDR3 reads CASTLAGGPGELFL. The DNA for the CDR3 is TGTGCCAGCACTCTAGCGGGAGGCCCGGGGGAGCTGTTTCTT.

This clonotype was observed many times. V gene TRBV5-1 combines with J gene TRBJ2-3; 9 bases line up with TRBD2. The CDR3 length is 16 residues. Losses at the gene ends were 2 bases for V and 4 bases for J; bases not matched to a gene: 8. Germline-derived CDR1 and CDR2 are SGHRS and YFSETQ. The CDR3 DNA follows: TGCGCCAGCAGCTTTGGTCGGGGACTAGCATCAGATACGCAGTATTTT. The encoded protein is CASSFGRGLASDTQYF.

J is TRBJ1-2 and V is TRBV4-1, with D unclear. Trimming cost V 3 bases and J 9 bases, with 8 bases left between them. CDR1 and CDR2 (germline): MGHRA, YSYEKL. CDR3 size: 11 residues. The CDR3 is CASSQGYSYTF. The CDR3, as DNA: TGCGCCAGCAGCCAGGGGTATAGCTACACCTTC.

In its sample, this clonotype was seen many times. For the CDR3, the DNA is TGTGCCAGTAGTAGCCGCCCCCAAGCGAACACCGGGGAGCTGTTTTTT. Its protein product is CASSSRPQANTGELFF. This rearrangement joins TRBV19 to TRBJ2-2; D remains ambiguous. The CDR3 is 16 amino acids. Germline-derived CDR1 and CDR2 are LNHDA and SQIVND (reference sequence). V lost 4 bases and J 0 bases, leaving 12 bases between the germline ends.

Turning to this clonotype: A junction end diverges from the germline sequence, so it may reflect a read error. The CDR3 loop reads CASSTGTGGSYGYTF. The CDR3 DNA reads as TGTGCTAGCAGCACCGGGACAGGGGGAAGCTATGGCTACACCTTC. The V call is TRBV7-2, the J call TRBJ1-2; 11 nucleotides match TRBD1. Germline CDR1 reads SGHTA; CDR2 reads FQGNSA. The CDR3 is 15 residues long.

Concerning this clonotype itself: A clone one base away is much larger, so this may be a read error. The V gene is TRBV9, the J gene TRBJ1-1; D gene unclear. Germline assignment: CDR1 SGDLS and CDR2 YYNGEE. Trimming stripped 1 base from V and 6 bases from J, with 16 bases between. The CDR3 covers 15 residues. The CDR3 spells CASSVMVRSPPEAFF. The CDR3 coding sequence is TGTGCCAGCAGCGTAATGGTAAGGTCACCTCCTGAAGCTTTCTTT.

This clonotype showed up many times. The genes are TRBV7-2 and TRBJ1-1, with a weak D call TRBD1 (6 bases). This CDR3 is built from 13 residues. Germline V gene lookup returns CDR1 SGHTA and CDR2 FQGNSA. The V gene lost 8 bases and the J gene lost 6 bases, with 16 bases spanning the gap. Here the CDR3 DNA reads TGTGCCAGCTACCCTGCTGGGGGCGCTGAAGCTTTCTTT. Translating gives CASYPAGGAEAFF.

With respect to this clonotype: Germline and junction disagree at one end, which may indicate a read error. This sequence joins TRBV27 and TRBJ2-7, with 9 nucleotides matching TRBD2. CDR3 length: 16 residues. From germline, CDR1 is MNHEY and CDR2 SMNVEV (reference sequence). Here the CDR3 reads CASSFTAGLAIYEQYF. In nucleotides, the CDR3 is TGTGCGAGCAGTTTCACGGCGGGACTAGCAATCTACGAGCAGTACTTC.

DNA of the CDR3: TGCAGTGCGAACGGCGAGGGGTCAGGTACGCAGTATTTT. Translation gives CSANGEGSGTQYF. V usage is TRBV20-1 and J usage is TRBJ2-3; D could derive from TRBD1 or TRBD2 (5 bases each). V was shortened by 6 bases and J by 8 bases, with 18 bases between the two germline ends. Germline loops: CDR1 DFQATT, CDR2 SNEGSKA (reference sequence). This CDR3 comprises 13 residues.